This T cell receptor (beta chain) was obtained from a study of shared clonotypes between healthy human individuals. This CDR3 contains 16 residues. V lost 5 bases and J lost 2; bases outside the gene matches: 6. Germline assignment: CDR1 SGHTA and CDR2 FQGNSA. TCRdb keeps only in-frame clones here, not all; method: immunoSEQ multiplex PCR. The table records around 990,000 clones, about 80% of them present only once. Comments on this clone: The same CDR3 arises from other DNA sequences in this sample as well.

The sample consisted of memory CD4+ T cells from PBMCs. Subset specified: CD45RA-negative fraction. V usage is TRBV7-2 and J usage is TRBJ1-5; 10 bases are a match to TRBD1. The clonotype comes from a man between 18 and 29 years old in good health. Some clones in this sample may be carry-over from other donors' samples. The CDR3 here is CASSPGQGGGNQPQHF. The CDR3 nucleotides read TGTGCCAGCAGCCCCGGACAGGGGGGGGGCAATCAGCCCCAGCATTTT. Variable domain in full (rest from reference TRBV7-2 and TRBJ1-5): GAGVSQSPSNKVTEKGKDVELRCDPISGHTALYWYRQSLGQGLEFLIYFQGNSAPDKSGLPSDRFSAERTGGSVSTLTIQRTQQEDSAVYLCASSPGQGGGNQPQHFGDGTRLSIL.